These 9 T cell receptor beta chains came from one sample sequenced in a study of T cell responses to AZD1222 COVID-19 vaccine. The protocol was immunoSEQ multiplex PCR, while the TCRdb copy is restricted to in-frame clones and leaves out a portion. The profile covers under 200,000 clones, with about 90% appearing a single time and less than 6.5% taken by the ten largest. This sample comprised peripheral blood, obtained on day 0 of AZD1222 vaccination. These receptor sequences come from an adult in good health.

The V and J genes are TRBV4-3 and TRBJ1-2; 9 bases are shared with TRBD1. Trimming cost V 1 base and J 4 bases; bases outside gene matches: 4. CDR1 and CDR2 (germline): LGHNA, YSLEER. CDR3 size: 15 residues. The CDR3 spells CASSQGTGAGYGYTF. CDR3 coding DNA: TGCGCCAGCAGCCAAGGGACAGGGGCTGGCTATGGCTACACCTTC.

This clone occurred a few times. The sample holds other DNA sequences that translate to the same CDR3. V gene TRBV9 combines with J gene TRBJ1-2; the D is unclear. Deletions cut 0 bases from V and 0 bases from J, with 9 bases between. Germline V CDR1 and CDR2: SGDLS, YYNGEE. This CDR3 is built from 15 residues. CDR3 nucleotides: TGTGCCAGCAGCGTAGAGGTAGGGTCTAACTATGGCTACACCTTC. This gives the protein CASSVEVGSNYGYTF.

The rearrangement uses TRBV7-2 and TRBJ1-2, with 9 bases matching TRBD1. Germline V gives CDR1 SGHTA, CDR2 FQGNSA. The CDR3 runs 14 residues. After removal of 5 bases from V and 2 bases from J, the junction contained 3 bases not matched to a gene. The CDR3 region has the DNA TGTGCCAGCAGCCCGACAGGGGGAAACTATGGCTACACCTTC. It is translated as CASSPTGGNYGYTF.

The V and J genes are TRBV19 and TRBJ2-7; D is possibly TRBD1 (5 bases). Germline CDR1 reads LNHDA; CDR2 reads SQIVND (reference sequence). This CDR3 region has 14 residues. Trimming shortened V by 3 bases and J by 4 bases, and 13 bases separated the two germline ends. The CDR3 sequence: CASSMGSQGYEQYF. CDR3 in DNA: TGTGCCAGTAGTATGGGCAGTCAGGGTTACGAGCAGTACTTC.

V and J are TRBV5-4 and TRBJ2-3, with TRBD2 matching 7 bases. Trimming cost V 2 bases and J 1 base; bases outside gene matches: 7. The CDR3 length is 16 residues. The germline gives CDR1 SGHNT, CDR2 YYREEE (reference sequence). The CDR3 is CASSFSSLAGTDTQYF. The CDR3 region has the DNA TGTGCCAGCAGCTTCAGTAGTCTAGCGGGCACAGATACGCAGTATTTT.

The chain joins TRBV5-4 to TRBJ2-7; 9 positions match TRBD1. The V and J ends lost 4 bases and 2 bases, in that order; junction bases with no gene match: 1. Germline V gene lookup returns CDR1 SGHNT and CDR2 YYREEE (reference sequence). The CDR3 contains 13 residues. The CDR3 DNA sequence: TGTGCCAGCAGCCGGACAGGGGCCTACGAGCAGTACTTC. This encodes CASSRTGAYEQYF. The full variable domain, completed using reference TRBV5-4 and TRBJ2-7, is ETGVTQSPTHLIKTRGQQVTLRCSSQSGHNTVSWYQQALGQGPQFIFQYYREEENGRGNFPPRFSGLQFPNYSSELNVNALELDDSALYLCASSRTGAYEQYFGPGTRLTVT.

The rearrangement uses TRBV5-4 and TRBJ1-3, with D uncertain. There are 14 residues in the CDR3. Germline CDR1 SGHNT, CDR2 YYREEE (reference sequence). The V gene lost 1 base and the J gene lost 0 bases, with 5 bases spanning the gap. CDR3 nucleotides: TGTGCCAGCAGCTTGCGTGGCTCTGGAAACACCATATATTTT. As protein: CASSLRGSGNTIYF.

The V gene is TRBV28, the J gene TRBJ1-1; D not resolved. With 1 base removed from V and 7 bases from J, the gap between germline ends came to 7 bases. CDR1 is MDHEN and CDR2 is SYDVKM in the germline V gene. There are 12 residues in the CDR3. The CDR3 DNA sequence: TGTGCCAGCAGTTTATCTAGGGTTGAAGCTTTCTTT. It yields the protein CASSLSRVEAFF. The full variable domain, rest sourced from reference TRBV28 and TRBJ1-1, is DVKVTQSSRYLVKRTGEKVFLECVQDMDHENMFWYRQDPGLGLRLIYFSYDVKMKEKGDIPEGYSVSREKKERFSLILESASTNQTSMYLCASSLSRVEAFFGQGTRLTVV.

This clone was seen a few times. The chain carries TRBV6-1 and TRBJ2-7, with a tentative D call TRBD1 (6 bases). Germline CDR1 and CDR2: MNHNS and SASEGT. With 6 bases removed from V and 6 bases from J, the gap between germline ends came to 18 bases. This CDR3 is 14 amino acids long. CDR3 sequence: CASSETGRTGEQYF. CDR3 DNA: TGTGCCAGCAGCGAGACAGGTAGGACCGGCGAGCAGTACTTC.